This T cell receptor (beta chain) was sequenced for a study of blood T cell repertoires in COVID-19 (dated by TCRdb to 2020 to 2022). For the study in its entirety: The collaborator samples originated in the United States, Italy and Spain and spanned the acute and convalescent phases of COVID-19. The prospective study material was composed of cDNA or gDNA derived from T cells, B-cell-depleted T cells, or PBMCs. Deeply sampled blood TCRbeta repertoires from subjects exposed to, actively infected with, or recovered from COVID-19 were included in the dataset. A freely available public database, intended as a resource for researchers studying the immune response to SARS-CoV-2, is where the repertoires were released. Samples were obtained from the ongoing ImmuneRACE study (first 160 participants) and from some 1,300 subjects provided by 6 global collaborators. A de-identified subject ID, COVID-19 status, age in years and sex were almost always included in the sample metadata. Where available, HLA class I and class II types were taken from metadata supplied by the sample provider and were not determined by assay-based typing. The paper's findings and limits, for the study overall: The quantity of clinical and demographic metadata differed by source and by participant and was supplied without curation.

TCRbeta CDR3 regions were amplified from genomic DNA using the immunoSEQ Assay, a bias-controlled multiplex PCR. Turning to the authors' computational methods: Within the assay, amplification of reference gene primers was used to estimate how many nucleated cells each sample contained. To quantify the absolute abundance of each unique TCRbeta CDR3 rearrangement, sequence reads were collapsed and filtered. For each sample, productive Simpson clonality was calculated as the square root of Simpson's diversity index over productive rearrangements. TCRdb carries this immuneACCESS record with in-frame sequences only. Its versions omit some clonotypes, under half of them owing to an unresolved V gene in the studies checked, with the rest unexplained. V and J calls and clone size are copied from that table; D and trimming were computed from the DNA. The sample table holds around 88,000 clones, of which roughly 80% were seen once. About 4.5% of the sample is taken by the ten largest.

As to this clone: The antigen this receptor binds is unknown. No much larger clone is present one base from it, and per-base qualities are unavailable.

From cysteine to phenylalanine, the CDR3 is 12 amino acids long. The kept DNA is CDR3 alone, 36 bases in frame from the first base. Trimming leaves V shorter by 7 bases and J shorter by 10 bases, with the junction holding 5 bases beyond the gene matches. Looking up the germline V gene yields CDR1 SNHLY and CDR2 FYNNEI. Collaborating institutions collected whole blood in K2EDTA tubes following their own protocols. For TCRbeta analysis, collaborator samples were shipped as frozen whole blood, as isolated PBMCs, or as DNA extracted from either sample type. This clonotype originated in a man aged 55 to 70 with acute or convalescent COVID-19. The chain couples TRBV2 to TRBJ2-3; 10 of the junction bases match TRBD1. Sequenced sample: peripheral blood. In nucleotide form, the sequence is TGTGCCAGCACCGCGGACAGGGGGGCGCAGTATTTT. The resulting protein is CASTADRGAQYF.